What follows describes a single T cell receptor (beta chain). Between the trimmed V and J ends, which lost 0 bases and 7 bases, there was a span of 13 bases. The CDR3 runs 15 residues. Germline V lookup: CDR1 LGHNA, CDR2 YSLEER. The data were taken from a study of T cells of healthy individuals. Via MiXCR, TCRdb re-called the 5' RACE reads, giving one row per CDR3 protein. The top ten clones hold about 6.2% of a sample with some 100,000 distinct CDR3 sequences, about 16% of them seen once. The chain carries TRBV4-3 and TRBJ2-4; D call uncertain. The sequence was obtained from a human donor in good health. CDR3 amino acids: CASSQDILRRNIQYF. The CDR3 DNA reads TGCGCCAGCAGCCAAGATATCCTACGACGTAACATTCAGTACTTC.